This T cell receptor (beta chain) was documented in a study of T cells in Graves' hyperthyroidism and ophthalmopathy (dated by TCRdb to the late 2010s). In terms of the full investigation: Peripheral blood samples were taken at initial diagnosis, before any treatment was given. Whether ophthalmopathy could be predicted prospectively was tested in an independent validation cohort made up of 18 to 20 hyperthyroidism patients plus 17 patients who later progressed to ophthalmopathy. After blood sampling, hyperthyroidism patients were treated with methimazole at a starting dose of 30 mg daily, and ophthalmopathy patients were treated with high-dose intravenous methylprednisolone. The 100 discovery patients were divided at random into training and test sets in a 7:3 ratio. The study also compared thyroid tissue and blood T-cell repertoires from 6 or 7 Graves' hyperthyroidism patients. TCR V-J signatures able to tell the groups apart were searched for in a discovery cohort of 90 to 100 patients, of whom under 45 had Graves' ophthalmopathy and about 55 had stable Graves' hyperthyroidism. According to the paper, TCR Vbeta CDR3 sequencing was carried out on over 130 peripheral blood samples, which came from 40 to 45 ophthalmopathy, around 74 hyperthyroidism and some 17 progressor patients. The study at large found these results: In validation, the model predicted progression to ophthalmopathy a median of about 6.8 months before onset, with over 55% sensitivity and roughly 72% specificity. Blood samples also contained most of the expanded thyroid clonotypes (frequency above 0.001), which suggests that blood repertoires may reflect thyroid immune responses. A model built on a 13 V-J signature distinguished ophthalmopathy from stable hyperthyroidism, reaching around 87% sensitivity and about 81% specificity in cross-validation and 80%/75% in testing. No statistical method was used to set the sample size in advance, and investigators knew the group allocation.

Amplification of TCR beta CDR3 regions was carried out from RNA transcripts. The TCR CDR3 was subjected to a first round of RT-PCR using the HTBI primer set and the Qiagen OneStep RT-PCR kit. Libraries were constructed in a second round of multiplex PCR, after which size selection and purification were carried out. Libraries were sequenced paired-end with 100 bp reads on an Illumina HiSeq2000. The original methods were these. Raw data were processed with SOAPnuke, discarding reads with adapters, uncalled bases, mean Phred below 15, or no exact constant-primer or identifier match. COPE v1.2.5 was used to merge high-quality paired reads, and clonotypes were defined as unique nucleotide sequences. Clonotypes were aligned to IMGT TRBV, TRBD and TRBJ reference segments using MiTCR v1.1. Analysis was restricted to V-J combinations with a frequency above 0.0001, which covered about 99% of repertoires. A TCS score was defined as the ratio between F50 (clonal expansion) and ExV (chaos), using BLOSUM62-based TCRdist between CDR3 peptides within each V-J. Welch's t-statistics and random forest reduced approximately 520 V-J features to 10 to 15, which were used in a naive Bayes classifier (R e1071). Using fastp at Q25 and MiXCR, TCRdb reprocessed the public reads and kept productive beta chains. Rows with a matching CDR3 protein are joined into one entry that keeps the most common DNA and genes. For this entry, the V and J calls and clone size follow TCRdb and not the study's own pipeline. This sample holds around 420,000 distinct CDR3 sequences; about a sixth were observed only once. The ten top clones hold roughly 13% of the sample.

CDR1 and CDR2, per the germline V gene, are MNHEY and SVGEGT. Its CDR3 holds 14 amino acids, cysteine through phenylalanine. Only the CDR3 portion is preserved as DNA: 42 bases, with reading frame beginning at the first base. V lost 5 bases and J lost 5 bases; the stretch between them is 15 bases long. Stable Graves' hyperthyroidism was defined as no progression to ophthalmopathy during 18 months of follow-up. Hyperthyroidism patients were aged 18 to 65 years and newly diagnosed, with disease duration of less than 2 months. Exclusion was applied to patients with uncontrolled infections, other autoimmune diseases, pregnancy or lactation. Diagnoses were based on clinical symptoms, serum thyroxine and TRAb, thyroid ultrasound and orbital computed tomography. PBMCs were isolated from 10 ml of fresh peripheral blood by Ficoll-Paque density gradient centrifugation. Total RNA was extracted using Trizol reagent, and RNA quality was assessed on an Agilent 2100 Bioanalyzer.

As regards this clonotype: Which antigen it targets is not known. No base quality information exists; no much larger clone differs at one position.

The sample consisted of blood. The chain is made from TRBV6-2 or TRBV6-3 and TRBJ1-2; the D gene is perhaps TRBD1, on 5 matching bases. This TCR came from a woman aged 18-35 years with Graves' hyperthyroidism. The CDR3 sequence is CASSNAGRGYGYTF. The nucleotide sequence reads TGTGCCAGCAGTAACGCAGGACGGGGGTATGGCTACACCTTC.